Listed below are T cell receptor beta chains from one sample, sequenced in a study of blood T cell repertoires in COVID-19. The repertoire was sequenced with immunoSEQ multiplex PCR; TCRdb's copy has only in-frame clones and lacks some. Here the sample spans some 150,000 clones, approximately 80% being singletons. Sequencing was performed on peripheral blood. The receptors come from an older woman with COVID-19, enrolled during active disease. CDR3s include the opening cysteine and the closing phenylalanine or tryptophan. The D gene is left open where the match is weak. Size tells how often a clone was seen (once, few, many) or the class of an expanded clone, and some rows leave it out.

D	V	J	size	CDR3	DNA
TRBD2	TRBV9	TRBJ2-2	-	CASSPRPRTSINGELFF	TGTGCCAGCAGCCCCAGGCCCCGGACTAGCATCAACGGGGAGCTGTTTTTT
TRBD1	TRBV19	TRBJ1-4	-	CASSFGQGAKEKLFF	TGTGCCAGTAGTTTTGGACAGGGGGCAAAAGAAAAACTGTTTTTT
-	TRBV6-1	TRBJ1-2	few	CASSEAPTGLYGYTF	TGTGCCAGCAGTGAAGCCCCAACAGGGCTCTATGGCTACACCTTC
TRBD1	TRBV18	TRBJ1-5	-	CASSPPSTGIGQPQHF	TGTGCCAGCTCACCACCGTCGACAGGGATAGGTCAGCCCCAGCATTTT
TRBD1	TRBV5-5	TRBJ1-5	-	CASSLTPGGRNQPQHF	TGTGCCAGCAGCTTGACCCCAGGGGGCCGAAATCAGCCCCAGCATTTT
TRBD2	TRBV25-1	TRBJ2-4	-	CARRARGGRGPKNIQYF	TGTGCCCGCCGTGCCCGGGGGGGGAGGGGACCCAAAAACATTCAGTACTTC
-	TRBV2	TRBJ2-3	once	CASSSGGASTDTQYF	TGTGCCAGCAGTTCGGGTGGAGCTAGCACAGATACGCAGTATTTT
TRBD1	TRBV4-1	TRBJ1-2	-	CASSLLTGGGNYGYTF	TGCGCCAGCAGCCTCCTGACAGGGGGAGGTAACTATGGCTACACCTTC
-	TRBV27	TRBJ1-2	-	CASRPFLSLGYTF	TGTGCCAGCAGACCATTTTTGAGTTTGGGCTACACCTTC
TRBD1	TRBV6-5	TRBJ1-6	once	CASSYSRVGGNSPLHF	TGTGCCAGCAGTTACTCGAGGGTAGGGGGCAATTCACCCCTCCACTTT
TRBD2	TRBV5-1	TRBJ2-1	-	CASRPLAGGPGEQFF	TGCGCCAGCAGACCACTAGCGGGAGGGCCGGGAGAGCAGTTCTTC
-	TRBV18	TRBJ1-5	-	CASSPQTPGGNQPQHF	TGTGCCAGCTCACCACAGACACCCGGGGGCAATCAGCCCCAGCATTTT
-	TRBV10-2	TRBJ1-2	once	CASRHYDSYGYTF	TGCGCCAGCAGACACTACGACAGCTATGGCTACACCTTC
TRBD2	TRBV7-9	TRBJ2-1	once	CASSLWASGTNEQFF	TGTGCCAGCAGCTTATGGGCTAGCGGGACCAATGAGCAGTTCTTC
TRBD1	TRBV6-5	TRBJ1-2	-	CASSPRGVWDGYTF	TGTGCCAGCAGCCCCAGGGGGGTTTGGGATGGCTACACCTTC
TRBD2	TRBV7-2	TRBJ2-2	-	CASSLQFSGRASGELFF	TGTGCCAGCAGCTTACAATTTAGCGGGAGGGCCTCCGGGGAGCTGTTTTTT
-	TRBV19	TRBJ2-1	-	CASSTQGASSFF	TGTGCCAGTAGTACACAGGGTGCCTCCTCGTTCTTC
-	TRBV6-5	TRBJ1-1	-	CASTRTGIPRAFF	TGTGCCAGCACCCGAACCGGGATCCCCAGGGCTTTCTTT
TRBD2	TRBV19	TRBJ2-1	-	CASSIAPLAGGSSYNEQFF	TGTGCCAGTAGTATAGCGCCCCTAGCGGGGGGAAGTTCCTACAATGAGCAGTTCTTC
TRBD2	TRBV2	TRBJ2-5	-	CASKAGPQETQYF	TGTGCCAGCAAAGCGGGGCCCCAAGAGACCCAGTACTTC
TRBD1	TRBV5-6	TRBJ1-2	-	CASSRWDRVGGYTF	TGTGCCAGCAGCCGATGGGACAGGGTGGGTGGCTACACCTTC
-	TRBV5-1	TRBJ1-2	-	CASSLVHGGSYGYTF	TGCGCCAGCAGCTTGGTTCATGGGGGCTCCTATGGCTACACCTTC
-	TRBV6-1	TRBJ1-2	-	CASSEAQGPYYGYTF	TGTGCCAGCAGTGAAGCCCAGGGGCCCTACTATGGCTACACCTTC
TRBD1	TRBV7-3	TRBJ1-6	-	CASSLSGRGISPLHF	TGTGCCAGCAGCTTAAGCGGCAGGGGGATCTCACCCCTCCACTTT
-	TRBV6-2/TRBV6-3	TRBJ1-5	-	CASSYSSNSNQPQHF	TGTGCCAGCAGTTACTCGTCAAATAGCAATCAGCCCCAGCATTTT
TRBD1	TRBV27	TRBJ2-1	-	CASSLRQGGYGEQFF	TGTGCCAGCAGTCTTCGACAGGGCGGGTACGGTGAGCAGTTCTTC
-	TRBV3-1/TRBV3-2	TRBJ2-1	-	CASSLNLGNEQFF	TGTGCCAGCAGCCTAAACCTCGGGAATGAGCAGTTCTTC
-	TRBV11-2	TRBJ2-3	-	CASSFSAPTSGDTQYF	TGTGCCAGCAGCTTTTCGGCACCAACCTCAGGAGATACGCAGTATTTT
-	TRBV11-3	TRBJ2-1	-	CASSLGLFGGQNNEQFF	TGTGCCAGCAGCTTAGGACTTTTTGGCGGCCAAAACAATGAGCAGTTCTTC
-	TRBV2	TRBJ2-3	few	CASRLGTDTQYF	TGTGCCAGCAGACTAGGCACAGATACGCAGTATTTT
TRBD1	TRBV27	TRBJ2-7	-	CASSPQGQGANSYEQYF	TGTGCCAGCAGTCCTCAGGGACAGGGGGCGAATTCCTACGAGCAGTACTTC
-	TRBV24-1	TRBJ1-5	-	CATSDPTSNQPQHF	TGTGCCACCAGTGATCCTACCAGCAATCAGCCCCAGCATTTT
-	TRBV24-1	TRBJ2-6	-	CATSSGAQDVLTF	TGTGCCACCAGTTCAGGGGCCCAAGACGTCCTGACTTTC
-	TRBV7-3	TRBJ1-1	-	CASSLTGRMNTEAFF	TGTGCCAGCAGCTTAACGGGCAGAATGAACACTGAAGCTTTCTTT
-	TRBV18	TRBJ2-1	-	CASSLLANEQFF	TGTGCCAGCTCACTACTAGCAAATGAGCAGTTCTTC
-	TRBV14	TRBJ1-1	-	CASSQDFGGYTEAFF	TGTGCCAGCAGCCAAGATTTCGGCGGCTACACTGAAGCTTTCTTT
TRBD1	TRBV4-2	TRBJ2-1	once	CASSQDYRGGYNEQFF	TGTGCCAGCAGCCAAGACTACAGGGGCGGTTACAATGAGCAGTTCTTC
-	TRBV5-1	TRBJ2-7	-	CASSLTAAGGTYEQYF	TGCGCCAGCAGCTTGACGGCTGCCGGGGGTACCTACGAGCAGTACTTC
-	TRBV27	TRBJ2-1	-	CASSFQGPSSRSSYNEQFF	TGTGCCAGCAGTTTCCAAGGTCCCTCTAGCCGGAGCTCCTACAATGAGCAGTTCTTC
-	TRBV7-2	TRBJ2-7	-	CASSLRRSYEQYF	TGTGCCAGCAGCTTACGAAGGAGCTACGAGCAGTACTTC
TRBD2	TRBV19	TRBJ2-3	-	CASSVRGGQRTDTQYF	TGTGCCAGTAGTGTCCGGGGGGGTCAACGCACAGATACGCAGTATTTT
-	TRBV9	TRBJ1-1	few	CASSDHQGSDTEAFF	TGTGCCAGCAGCGATCATCAGGGAAGTGACACTGAAGCTTTCTTT
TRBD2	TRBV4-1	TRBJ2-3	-	CASSQDHPGTSGRAEVDTQYF	TGCGCCAGCAGCCAAGATCACCCCGGGACTAGCGGGAGGGCCGAGGTAGATACGCAGTATTTT
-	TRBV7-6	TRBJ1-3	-	CASSSRGAGNTIYF	TGTGCCAGCAGCTCCAGGGGAGCTGGAAACACCATATATTTT